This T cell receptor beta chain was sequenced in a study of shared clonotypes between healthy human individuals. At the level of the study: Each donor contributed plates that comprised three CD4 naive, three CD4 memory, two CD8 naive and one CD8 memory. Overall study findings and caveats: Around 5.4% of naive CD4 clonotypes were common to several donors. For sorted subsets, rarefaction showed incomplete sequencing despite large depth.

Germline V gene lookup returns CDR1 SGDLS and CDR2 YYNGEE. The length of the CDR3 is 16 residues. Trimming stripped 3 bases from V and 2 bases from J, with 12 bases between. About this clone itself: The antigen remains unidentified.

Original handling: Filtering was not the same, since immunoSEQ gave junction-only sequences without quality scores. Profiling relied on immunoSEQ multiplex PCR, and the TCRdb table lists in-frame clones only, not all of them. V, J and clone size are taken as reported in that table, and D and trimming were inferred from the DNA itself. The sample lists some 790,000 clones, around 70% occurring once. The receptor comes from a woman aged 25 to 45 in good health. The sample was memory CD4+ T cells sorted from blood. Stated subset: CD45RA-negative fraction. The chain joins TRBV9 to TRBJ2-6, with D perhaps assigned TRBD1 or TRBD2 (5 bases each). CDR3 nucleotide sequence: TGTGCCAGCAGCGCAGGGACCTCCCCTGGGGCCAACGTCCTGACTTTC. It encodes CASSAGTSPGANVLTF.